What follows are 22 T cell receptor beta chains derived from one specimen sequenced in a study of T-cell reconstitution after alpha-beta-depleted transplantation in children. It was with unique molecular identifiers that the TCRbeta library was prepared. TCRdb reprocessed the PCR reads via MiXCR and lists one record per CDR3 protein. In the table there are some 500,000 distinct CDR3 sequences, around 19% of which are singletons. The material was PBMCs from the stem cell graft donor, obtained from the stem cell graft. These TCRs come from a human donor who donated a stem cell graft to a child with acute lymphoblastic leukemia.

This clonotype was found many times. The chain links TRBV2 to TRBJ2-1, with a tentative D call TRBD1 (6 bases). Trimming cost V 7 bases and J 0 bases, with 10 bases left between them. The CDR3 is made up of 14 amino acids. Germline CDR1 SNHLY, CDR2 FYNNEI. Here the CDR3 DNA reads TGTGCCAGCAACGGACAGAGCTCCTACAATGAGCAGTTCTTC. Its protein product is CASNGQSSYNEQFF. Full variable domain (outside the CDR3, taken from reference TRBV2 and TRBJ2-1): EPEVTQTPSHQVTQMGQEVILRCVPISNHLYFYWYRQILGQKVEFLVSFYNNEISEKSEIFDDQFSVERPDGSNFTLKIRSTKLEDSAMYFCASNGQSSYNEQFFGPGTRLTVL.

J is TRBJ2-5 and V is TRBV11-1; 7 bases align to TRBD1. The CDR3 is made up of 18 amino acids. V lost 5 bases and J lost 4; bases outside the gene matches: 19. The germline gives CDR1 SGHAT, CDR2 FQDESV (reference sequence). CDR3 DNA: TGTGCCAGCAGCCCCCCCAGCCGGACAGGCAAGATGAGAGAGACCCAGTACTTC. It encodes CASSPPSRTGKMRETQYF.

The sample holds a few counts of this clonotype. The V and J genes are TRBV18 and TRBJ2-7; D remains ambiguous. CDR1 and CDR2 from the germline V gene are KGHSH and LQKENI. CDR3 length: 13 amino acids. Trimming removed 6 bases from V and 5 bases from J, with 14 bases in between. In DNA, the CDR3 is TGTGCCAGCTCTCCCCTAGTGAACGACGAGCAGTACTTC. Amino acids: CASSPLVNDEQYF. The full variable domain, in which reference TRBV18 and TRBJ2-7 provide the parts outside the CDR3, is NAGVMQNPRHLVRRRGQEARLRCSPMKGHSHVYWYRQLPEEGLKFMVYLQKENIIDESGMPKERFSAEFPKEGPSILRIQQVVRGDSAAYFCASSPLVNDEQYFGPGTRLTVT.

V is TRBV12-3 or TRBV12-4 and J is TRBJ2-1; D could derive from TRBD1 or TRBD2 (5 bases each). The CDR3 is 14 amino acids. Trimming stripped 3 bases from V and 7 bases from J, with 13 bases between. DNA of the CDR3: TGTGCCAGCAGTTTTTCGGGGCGCCTGAATGAGCAGTTCTTC. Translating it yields CASSFSGRLNEQFF.

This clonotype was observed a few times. The CDR3 DNA is TGCGCCAGCAGCTCGGACGGCCTCTCCTACGAGCAGTACTTC. It is translated as CASSSDGLSYEQYF. The chain combines TRBV5-1 with TRBJ2-7; no clear D. The V end lost 3 bases, the J end lost 0 bases, and 10 bases lay between the germline ends. The CDR3 totals 14 residues. Germline V gives CDR1 SGHRS, CDR2 YFSETQ.

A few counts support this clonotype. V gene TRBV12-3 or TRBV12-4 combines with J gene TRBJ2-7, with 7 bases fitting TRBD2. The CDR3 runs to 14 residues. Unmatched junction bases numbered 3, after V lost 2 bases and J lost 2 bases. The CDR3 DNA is TGTGCCAGCAGTTTATTCCGGGGGGCCTACGAGCAGTACTTC. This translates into CASSLFRGAYEQYF.

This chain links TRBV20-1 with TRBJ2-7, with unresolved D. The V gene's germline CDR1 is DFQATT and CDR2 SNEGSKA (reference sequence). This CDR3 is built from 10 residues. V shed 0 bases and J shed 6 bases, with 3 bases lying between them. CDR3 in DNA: TGCAGTGCTAGAGAGAGCGAGCAGTACTTC. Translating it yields CSARESEQYF.

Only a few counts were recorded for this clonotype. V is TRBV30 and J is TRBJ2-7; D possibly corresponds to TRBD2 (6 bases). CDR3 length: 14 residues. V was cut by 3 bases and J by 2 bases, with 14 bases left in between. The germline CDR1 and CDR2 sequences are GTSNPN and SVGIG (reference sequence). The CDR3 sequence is CAWSLWGGTYEQYF. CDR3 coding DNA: TGTGCCTGGAGCCTATGGGGCGGGACCTACGAGCAGTACTTC.

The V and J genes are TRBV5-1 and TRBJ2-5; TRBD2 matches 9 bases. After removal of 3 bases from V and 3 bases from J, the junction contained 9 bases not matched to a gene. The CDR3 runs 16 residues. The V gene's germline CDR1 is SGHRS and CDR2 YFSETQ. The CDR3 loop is CASSSLLTSGKETQYF. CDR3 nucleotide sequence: TGCGCCAGCAGCTCCCTGTTGACTAGCGGCAAAGAGACCCAGTACTTC.

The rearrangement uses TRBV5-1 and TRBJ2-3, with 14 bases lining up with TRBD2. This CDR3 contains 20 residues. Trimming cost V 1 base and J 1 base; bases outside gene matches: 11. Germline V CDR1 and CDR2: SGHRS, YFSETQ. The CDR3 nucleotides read TGCGCCAGCAGCTTGAGGGACAGCCTGGGACTAGCGGGAGGCACAGATACGCAGTATTTT. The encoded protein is CASSLRDSLGLAGGTDTQYF.

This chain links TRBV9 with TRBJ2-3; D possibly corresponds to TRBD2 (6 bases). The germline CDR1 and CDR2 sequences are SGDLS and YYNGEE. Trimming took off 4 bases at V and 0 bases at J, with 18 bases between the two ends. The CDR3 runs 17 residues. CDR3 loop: CASSLGVLALSTDTQYF. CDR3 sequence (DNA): TGTGCCAGCAGCCTAGGGGTTCTAGCGCTTAGCACAGATACGCAGTATTTT.

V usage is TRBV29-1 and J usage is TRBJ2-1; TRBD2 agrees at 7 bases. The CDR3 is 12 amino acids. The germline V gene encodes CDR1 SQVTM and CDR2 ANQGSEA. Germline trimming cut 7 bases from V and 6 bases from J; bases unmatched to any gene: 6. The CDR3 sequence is CSAEGGSNEQFF. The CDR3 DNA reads TGCAGCGCCGAAGGCGGGAGCAATGAGCAGTTCTTC.

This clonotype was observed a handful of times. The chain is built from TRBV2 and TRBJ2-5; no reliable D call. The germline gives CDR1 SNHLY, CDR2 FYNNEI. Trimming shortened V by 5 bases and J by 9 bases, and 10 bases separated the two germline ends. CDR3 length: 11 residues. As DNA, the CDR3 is TGTGCCAGCAGTACCAGCCGGGCCCAGTACTTC. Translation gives CASSTSRAQYF. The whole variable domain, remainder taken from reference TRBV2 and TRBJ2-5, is EPEVTQTPSHQVTQMGQEVILRCVPISNHLYFYWYRQILGQKVEFLVSFYNNEISEKSEIFDDQFSVERPDGSNFTLKIRSTKLEDSAMYFCASSTSRAQYFGPGTRLLVL.

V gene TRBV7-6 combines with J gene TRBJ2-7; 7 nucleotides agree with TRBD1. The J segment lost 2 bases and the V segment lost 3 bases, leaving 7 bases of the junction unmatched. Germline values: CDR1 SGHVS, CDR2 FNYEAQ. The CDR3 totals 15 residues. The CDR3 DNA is TGTGCCAGCAGCTTCGCACCGGGACAGACCTACGAGCAGTACTTC. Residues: CASSFAPGQTYEQYF. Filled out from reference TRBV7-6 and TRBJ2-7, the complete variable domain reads GAGVSQSPRYKVTKRGQDVALRCDPISGHVSLYWYRQALGQGPEFLTYFNYEAQQDKSGLPNDRFSAERPEGSISTLTIQRTEQRDSAMYRCASSFAPGQTYEQYFGPGTRLTVT.

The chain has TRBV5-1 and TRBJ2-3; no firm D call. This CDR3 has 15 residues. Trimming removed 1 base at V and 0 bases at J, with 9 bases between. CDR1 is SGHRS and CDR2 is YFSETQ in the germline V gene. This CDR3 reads CASSLTVYSTDTQYF. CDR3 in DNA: TGCGCCAGCAGCTTGACAGTCTACAGCACAGATACGCAGTATTTT.

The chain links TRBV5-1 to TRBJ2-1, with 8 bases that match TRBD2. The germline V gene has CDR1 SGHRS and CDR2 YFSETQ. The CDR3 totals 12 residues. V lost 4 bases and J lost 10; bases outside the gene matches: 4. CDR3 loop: CASSLQRGEQFF. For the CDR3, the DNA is TGCGCCAGCAGCCTACAGCGGGGGGAGCAGTTCTTC.

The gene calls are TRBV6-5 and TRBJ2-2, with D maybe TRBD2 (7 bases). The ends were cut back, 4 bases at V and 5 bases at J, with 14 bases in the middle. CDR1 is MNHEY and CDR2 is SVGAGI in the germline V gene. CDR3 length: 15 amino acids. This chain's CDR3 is CASSFGGGRTGELFF. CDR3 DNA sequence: TGTGCCAGCAGTTTTGGCGGGGGCCGAACCGGGGAGCTGTTTTTT.

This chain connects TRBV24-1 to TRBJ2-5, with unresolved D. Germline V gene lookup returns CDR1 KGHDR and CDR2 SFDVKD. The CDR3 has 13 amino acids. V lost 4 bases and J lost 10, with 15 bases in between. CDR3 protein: CATSDHTSRFQYF. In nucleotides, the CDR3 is TGTGCCACCAGTGACCACACCTCTAGATTCCAGTACTTC.

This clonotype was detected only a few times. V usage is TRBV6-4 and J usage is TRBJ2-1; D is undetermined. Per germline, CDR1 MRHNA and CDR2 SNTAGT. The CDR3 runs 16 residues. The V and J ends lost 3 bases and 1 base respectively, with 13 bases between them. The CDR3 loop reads CASSEFTRVSYNEQFF. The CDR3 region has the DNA TGTGCCAGCAGTGAATTCACTCGGGTATCCTACAATGAGCAGTTCTTC.

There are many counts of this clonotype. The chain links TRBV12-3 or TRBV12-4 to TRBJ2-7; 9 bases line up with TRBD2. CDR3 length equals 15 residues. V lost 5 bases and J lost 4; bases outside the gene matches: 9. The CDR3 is CASSPVAGGPYEQYF. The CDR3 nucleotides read TGTGCCAGCAGTCCCGTTGCGGGAGGGCCTTACGAGCAGTACTTC.

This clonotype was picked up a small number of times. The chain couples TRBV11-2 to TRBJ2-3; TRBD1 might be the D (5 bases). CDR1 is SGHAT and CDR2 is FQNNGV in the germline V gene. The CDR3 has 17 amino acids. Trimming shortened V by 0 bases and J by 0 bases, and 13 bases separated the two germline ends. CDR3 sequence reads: CASSLEAFWGSTDTQYF. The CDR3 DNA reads TGTGCCAGCAGCTTAGAGGCCTTTTGGGGCAGCACAGATACGCAGTATTTT.

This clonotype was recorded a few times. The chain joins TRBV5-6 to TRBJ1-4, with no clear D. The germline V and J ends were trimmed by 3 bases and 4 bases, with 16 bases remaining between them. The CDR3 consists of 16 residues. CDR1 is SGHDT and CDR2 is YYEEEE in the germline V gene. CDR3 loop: CASSSAGGGLNEKLFF. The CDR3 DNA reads TGTGCCAGCAGCTCTGCAGGTGGAGGCCTTAATGAAAAACTGTTTTTT.